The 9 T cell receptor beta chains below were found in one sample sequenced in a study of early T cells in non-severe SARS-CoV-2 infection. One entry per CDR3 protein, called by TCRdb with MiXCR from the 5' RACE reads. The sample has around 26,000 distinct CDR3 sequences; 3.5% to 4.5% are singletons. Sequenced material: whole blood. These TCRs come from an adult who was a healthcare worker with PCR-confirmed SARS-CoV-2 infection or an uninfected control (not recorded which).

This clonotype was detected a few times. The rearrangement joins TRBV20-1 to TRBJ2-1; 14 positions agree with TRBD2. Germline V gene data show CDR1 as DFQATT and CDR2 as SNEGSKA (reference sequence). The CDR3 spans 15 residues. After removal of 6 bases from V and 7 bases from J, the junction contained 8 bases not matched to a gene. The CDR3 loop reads CSALRLAGGPNEQFF. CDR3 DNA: TGCAGTGCACTACGACTAGCGGGGGGGCCGAATGAGCAGTTCTTC.

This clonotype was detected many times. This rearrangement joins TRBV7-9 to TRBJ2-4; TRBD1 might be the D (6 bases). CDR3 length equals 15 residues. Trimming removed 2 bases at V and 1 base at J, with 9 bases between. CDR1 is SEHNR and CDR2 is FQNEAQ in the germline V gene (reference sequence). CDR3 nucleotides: TGTGCCAGCAGCTTAACAGGACAGGCCAAAAACATTCAGTACTTC. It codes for CASSLTGQAKNIQYF.

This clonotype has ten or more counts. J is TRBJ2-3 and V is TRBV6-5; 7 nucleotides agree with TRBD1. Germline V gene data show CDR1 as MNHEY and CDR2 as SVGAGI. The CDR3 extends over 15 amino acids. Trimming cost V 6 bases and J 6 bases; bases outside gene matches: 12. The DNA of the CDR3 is TGTGCCAGCAGGCGACAGGGTCCAGGCCTGGATACGCAGTATTTT. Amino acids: CASRRQGPGLDTQYF.

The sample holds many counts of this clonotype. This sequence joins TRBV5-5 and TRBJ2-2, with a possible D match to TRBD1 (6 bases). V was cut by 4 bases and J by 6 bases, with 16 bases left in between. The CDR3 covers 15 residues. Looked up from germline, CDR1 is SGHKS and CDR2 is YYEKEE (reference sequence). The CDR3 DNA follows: TGTGCCAGCAGCCCCTGGCCCAGGGGCGCCGGGGAGCTGTTTTTT. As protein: CASSPWPRGAGELFF.

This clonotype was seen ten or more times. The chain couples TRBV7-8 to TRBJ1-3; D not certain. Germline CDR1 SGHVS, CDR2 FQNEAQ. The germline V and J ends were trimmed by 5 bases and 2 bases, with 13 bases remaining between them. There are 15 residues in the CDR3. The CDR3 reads CASSPGLTAGNTIYF. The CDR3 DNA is TGTGCCAGCAGCCCCGGTTTGACTGCTGGAAACACCATATATTTT.

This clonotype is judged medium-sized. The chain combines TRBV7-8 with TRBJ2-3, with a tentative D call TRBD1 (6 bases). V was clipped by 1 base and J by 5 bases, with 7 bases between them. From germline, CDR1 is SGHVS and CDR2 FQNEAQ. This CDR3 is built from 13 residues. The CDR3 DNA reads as TGTGCCAGCAGCTTAGGGGGACAAGATACGCAGTATTTT. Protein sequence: CASSLGGQDTQYF.

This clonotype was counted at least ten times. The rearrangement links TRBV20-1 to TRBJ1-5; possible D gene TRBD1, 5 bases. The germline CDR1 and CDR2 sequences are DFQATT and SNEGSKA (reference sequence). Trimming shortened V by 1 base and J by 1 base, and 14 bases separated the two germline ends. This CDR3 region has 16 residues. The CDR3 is CSARGQGHLSNQPQHF. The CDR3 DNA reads TGCAGTGCTAGAGGCCAAGGACACTTAAGCAATCAGCCCCAGCATTTT.

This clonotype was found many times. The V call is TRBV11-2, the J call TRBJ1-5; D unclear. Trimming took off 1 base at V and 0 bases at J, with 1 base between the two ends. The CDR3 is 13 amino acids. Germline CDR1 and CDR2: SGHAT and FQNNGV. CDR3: CASSLGSNQPQHF. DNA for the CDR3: TGTGCCAGCAGCTTAGGTAGCAATCAGCCCCAGCATTTT.

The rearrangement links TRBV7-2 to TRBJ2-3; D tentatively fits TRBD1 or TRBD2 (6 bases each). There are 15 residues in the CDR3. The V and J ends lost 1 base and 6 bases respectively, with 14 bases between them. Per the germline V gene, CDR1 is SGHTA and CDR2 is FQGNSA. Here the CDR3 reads CASSLVRGAGDTQYF. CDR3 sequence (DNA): TGTGCCAGCAGCTTAGTAAGGGGGGCTGGGGATACGCAGTATTTT. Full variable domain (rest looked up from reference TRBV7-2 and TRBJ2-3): GAGVSQSPSNKVTEKGKDVELRCDPISGHTALYWYRQSLGQGLEFLIYFQGNSAPDKSGLPSDRFSAERTGGSVSTLTIQRTQQEDSAVYLCASSLVRGAGDTQYFGPGTRLTVL.